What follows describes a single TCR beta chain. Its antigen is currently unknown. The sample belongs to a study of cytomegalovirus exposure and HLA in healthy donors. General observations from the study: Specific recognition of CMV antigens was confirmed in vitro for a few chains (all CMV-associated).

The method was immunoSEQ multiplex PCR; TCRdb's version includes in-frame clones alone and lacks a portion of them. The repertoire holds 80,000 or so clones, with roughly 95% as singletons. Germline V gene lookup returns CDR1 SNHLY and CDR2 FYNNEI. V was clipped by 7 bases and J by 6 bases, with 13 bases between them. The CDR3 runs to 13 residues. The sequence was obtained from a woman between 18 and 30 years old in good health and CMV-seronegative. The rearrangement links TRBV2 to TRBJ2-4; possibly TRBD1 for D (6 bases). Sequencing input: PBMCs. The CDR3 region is CASTKDSVNIQYF. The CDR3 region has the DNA TGTGCCAGCACTAAGGACAGTGTAAACATTCAGTACTTC.